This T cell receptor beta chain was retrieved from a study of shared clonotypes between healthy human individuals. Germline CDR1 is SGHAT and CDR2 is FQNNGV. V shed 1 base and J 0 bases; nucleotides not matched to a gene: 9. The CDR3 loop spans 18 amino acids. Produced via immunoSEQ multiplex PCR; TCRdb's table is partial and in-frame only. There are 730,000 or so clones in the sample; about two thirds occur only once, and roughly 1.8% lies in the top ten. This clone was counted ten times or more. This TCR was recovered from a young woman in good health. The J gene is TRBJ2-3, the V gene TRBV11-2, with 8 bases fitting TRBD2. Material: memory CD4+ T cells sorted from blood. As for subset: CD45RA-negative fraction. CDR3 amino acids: CASSLGGAGAKSTDTQYF. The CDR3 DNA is TGTGCCAGCAGCTTAGGGGGAGCGGGAGCCAAAAGCACAGATACGCAGTATTTT.